The sample holds many counts of the clone carrying this T cell receptor beta chain. Its target is unknown. RNA transcripts gave rise to amplified TCR beta CDR3 regions. The study used the HTBI primer set for a first-round RT-PCR of the TCR CDR3. Each CDR3 protein gets one entry after TCRdb re-called the multiplex PCR reads with MiXCR. Of under 350,000 distinct CDR3 sequences in the sample, approximately 17% are singletons; the top ten hold approximately 60%. The sample originates from a study of T cells in Graves' hyperthyroidism and ophthalmopathy. Findings of the study overall: The majority of expanded thyroid clonotypes above 0.001 also appeared in blood.

Germline CDR1 DFQATT, CDR2 SNEGSKA (reference sequence). The CDR3 length is 14 residues. V lost 6 bases and J 4 bases, leaving 16 bases between the germline ends. Patients showing uncontrolled infection, other autoimmune disease, pregnancy or lactation were ineligible. The chain couples TRBV20-1 to TRBJ1-5, with D unclear. Sequencing was carried out using blood. The TCR originated in an older woman with Graves' ophthalmopathy. The CDR3 region is CSAPSADLNQPQHF. DNA for the CDR3: TGCAGTGCCCCTTCGGCGGACCTTAATCAGCCCCAGCATTTT.